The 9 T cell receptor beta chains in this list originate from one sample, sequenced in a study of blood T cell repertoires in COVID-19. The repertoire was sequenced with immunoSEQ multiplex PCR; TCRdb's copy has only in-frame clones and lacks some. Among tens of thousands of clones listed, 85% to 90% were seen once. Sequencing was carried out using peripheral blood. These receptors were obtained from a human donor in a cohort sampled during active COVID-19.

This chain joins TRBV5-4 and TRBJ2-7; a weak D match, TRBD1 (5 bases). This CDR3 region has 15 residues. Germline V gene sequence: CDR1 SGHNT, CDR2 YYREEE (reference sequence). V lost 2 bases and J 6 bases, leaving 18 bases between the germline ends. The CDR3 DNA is TGTGCCAGCAGCTTCGAAGGTGGGGCCCCCTCCGAGCAGTACTTC. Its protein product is CASSFEGGAPSEQYF.

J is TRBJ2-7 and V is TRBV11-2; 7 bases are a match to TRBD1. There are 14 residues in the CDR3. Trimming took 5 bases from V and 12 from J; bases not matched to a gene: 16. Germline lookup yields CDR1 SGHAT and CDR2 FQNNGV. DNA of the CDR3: TGTGCCAGCAGCCCCCGACAGGGTACGGCCGTGCTGTACTTC. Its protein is CASSPRQGTAVLYF.

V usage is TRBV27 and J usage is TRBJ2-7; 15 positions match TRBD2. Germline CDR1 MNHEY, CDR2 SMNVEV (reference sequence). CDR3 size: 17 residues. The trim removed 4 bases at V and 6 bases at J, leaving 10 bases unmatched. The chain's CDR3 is CASSSGLAGGPGVEQYF. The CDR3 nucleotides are TGTGCCAGCAGTTCGGGACTAGCGGGGGGCCCGGGGGTCGAGCAGTACTTC.

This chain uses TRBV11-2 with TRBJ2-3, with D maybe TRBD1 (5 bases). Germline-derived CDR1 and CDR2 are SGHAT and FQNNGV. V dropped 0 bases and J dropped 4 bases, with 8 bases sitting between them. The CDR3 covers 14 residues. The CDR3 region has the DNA TGTGCCAGCAGCTTAGATCAAGGGGCAGATACGCAGTATTTT. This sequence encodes CASSLDQGADTQYF.

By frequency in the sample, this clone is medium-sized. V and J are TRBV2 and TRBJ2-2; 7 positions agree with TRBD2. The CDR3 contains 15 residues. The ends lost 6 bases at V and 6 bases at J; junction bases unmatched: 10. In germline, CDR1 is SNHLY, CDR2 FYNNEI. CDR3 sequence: CASSSGRLAPGELFF. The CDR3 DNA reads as TGTGCCAGCAGCTCCGGTCGACTAGCCCCCGGGGAGCTGTTTTTT. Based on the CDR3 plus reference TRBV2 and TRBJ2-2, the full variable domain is EPEVTQTPSHQVTQMGQEVILRCVPISNHLYFYWYRQILGQKVEFLVSFYNNEISEKSEIFDDQFSVERPDGSNFTLKIRSTKLEDSAMYFCASSSGRLAPGELFFGEGSRLTVL.

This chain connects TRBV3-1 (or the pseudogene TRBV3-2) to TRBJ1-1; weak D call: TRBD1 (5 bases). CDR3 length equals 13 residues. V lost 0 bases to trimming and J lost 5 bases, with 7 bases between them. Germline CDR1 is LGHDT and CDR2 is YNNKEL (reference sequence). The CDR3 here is CASSQDGGTEAFF. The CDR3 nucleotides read TGTGCCAGCAGCCAAGACGGGGGGACTGAAGCTTTCTTT.

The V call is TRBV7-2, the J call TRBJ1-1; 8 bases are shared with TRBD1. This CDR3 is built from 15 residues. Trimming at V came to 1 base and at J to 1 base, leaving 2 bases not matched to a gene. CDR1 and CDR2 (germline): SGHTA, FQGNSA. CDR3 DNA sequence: TGTGCCAGCAGCTTAGGAGGGACAGGGAACACTGAAGCTTTCTTT. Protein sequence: CASSLGGTGNTEAFF.

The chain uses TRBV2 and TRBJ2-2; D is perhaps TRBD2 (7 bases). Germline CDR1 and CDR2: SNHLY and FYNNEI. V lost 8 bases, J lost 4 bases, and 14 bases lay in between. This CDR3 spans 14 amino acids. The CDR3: CASERGAGTGELFF. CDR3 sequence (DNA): TGTGCCAGCGAACGGGGGGCGGGCACCGGGGAGCTGTTTTTT.

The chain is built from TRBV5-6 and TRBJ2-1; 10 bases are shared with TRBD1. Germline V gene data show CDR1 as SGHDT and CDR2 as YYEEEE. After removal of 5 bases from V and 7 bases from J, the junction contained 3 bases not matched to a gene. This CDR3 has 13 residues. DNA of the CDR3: TGTGCCAGCAGGGGGACAGGGGTAAATGAGCAGTTCTTC. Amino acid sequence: CASRGTGVNEQFF.